This TCR beta chain originates from a study of monozygotic twins with inflammatory bowel disease. The CDR3 extends over 13 amino acids. The study, taken as a whole, reports: Background noise in patient repertoires may stem from differing immunosuppressive treatments.

A word on this clonotype: The antigen is not known.

TCRdb re-called the 5' RACE reads and catalogs CDR3 proteins one per entry, DNA excluded. In total, the table holds around 140,000 distinct CDR3 sequences. Without any T cell sorting, total RNA was isolated from whole blood. Sequences were obtained from blood. This clonotype was sampled from a human donor with ulcerative colitis or Crohn's disease, or a healthy co-twin of an affected twin (not recorded which). The gene calls are TRBV12-3 or TRBV12-4 and TRBJ2-5; TCRdb proposes TRBD1, but this gene call is untestable without DNA. CDR3 loop: CASSTLQGETQYF.